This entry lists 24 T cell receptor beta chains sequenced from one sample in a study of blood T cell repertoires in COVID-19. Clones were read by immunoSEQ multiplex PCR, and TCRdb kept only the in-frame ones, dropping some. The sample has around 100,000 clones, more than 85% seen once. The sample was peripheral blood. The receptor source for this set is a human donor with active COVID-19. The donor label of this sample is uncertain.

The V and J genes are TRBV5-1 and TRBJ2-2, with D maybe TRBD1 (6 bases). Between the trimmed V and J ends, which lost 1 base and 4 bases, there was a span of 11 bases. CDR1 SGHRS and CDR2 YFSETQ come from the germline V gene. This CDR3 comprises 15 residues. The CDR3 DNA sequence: TGCGCCAGCAGCTTGTTGGGGGACATCACCGGGGAGCTGTTTTTT. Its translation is CASSLLGDITGELFF. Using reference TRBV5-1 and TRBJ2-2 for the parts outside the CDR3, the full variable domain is KAGVTQTPRYLIKTRGQQVTLSCSPISGHRSVSWYQQTPGQGLQFLFEYFSETQRNKGNFPGRFSGRQFSNSRSEMNVSTLELGDSALYLCASSLLGDITGELFFGEGSRLTVL.

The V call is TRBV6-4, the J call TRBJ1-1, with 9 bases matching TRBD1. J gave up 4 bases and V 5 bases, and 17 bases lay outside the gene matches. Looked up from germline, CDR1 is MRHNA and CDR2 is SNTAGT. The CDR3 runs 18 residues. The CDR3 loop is CASSPGAYGGQGSTEAFF. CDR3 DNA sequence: TGTGCCAGCAGTCCCGGGGCCTATGGGGGACAGGGATCCACTGAAGCTTTCTTT.

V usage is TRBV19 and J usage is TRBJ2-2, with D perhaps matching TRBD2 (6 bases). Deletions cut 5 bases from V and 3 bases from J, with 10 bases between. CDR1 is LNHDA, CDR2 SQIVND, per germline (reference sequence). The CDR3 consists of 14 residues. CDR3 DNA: TGTGCCAGTAGTCCGGACTATTACACCGGGGAGCTGTTTTTT. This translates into CASSPDYYTGELFF. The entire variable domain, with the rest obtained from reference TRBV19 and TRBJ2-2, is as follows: DGGITQSPKYLFRKEGQNVTLSCEQNLNHDAMYWYRQDPGQGLRLIYYSQIVNDFQKGDIAEGYSVSREKKESFPLTVTSAQKNPTAFYLCASSPDYYTGELFFGEGSRLTVL.

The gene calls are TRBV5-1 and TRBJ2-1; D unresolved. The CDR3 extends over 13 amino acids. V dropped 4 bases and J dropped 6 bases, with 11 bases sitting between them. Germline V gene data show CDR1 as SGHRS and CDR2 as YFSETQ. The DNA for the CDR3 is TGCGCCAGCAGCCCTAACCCGCGCAATGAGCAGTTCTTC. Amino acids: CASSPNPRNEQFF.

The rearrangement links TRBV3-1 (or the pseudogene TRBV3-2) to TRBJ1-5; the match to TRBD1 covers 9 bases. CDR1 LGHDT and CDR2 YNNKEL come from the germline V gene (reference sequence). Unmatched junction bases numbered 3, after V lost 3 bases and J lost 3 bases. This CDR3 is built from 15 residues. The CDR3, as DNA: TGTGCCAGCAGCCAGGGACAGGGTATCAATCAGCCCCAGCATTTT. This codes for CASSQGQGINQPQHF.

This chain's CDR3 is CASSVGDTEAFF. Here the CDR3 DNA reads TGTGCCAGCAGTGTTGGAGACACTGAAGCTTTCTTT. This rearrangement joins TRBV28 to TRBJ1-1, with D uncertain. The CDR3 is made up of 12 amino acids. V was shortened by 5 bases and J by 3 bases, with 7 bases between the two germline ends. Germline V gene sequence: CDR1 MDHEN, CDR2 SYDVKM.

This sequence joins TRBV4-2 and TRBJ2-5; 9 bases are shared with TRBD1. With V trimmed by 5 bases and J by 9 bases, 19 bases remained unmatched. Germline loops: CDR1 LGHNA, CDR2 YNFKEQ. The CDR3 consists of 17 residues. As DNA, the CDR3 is TGTGCCAGCAGCTCACAGGGGGCGACCACGACGGGTACGGCCCAGTACTTC. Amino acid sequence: CASSSQGATTTGTAQYF.

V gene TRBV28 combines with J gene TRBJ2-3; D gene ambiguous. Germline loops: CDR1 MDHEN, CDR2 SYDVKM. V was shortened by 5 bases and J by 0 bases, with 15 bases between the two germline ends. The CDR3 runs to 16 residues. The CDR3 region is CASSPLTRGSTDTQYF. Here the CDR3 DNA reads TGTGCCAGCAGTCCCCTGACCAGAGGCAGCACAGATACGCAGTATTTT.

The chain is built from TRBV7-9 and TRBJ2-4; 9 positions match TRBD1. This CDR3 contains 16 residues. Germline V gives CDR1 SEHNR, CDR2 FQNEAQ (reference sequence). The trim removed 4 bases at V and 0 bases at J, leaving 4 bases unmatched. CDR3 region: CASSSQGARAKNIQYF. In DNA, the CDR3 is TGTGCCAGCAGCTCACAGGGGGCGCGAGCCAAAAACATTCAGTACTTC.

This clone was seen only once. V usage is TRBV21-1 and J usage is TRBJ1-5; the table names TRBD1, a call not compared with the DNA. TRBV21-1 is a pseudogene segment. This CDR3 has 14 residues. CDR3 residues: CASSETGREQPQHF. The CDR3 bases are TGTGCCAGCAGCGAGACAGGGCGGGAACAGCCCCAGCATTTT.

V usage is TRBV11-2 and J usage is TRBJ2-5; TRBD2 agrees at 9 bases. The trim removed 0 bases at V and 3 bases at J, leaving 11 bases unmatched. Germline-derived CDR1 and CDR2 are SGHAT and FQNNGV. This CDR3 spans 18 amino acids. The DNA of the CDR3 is TGTGCCAGCAGCTTAGATGCGCTAGCGGGGATCCCCGAAGAGACCCAGTACTTC. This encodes CASSLDALAGIPEETQYF.

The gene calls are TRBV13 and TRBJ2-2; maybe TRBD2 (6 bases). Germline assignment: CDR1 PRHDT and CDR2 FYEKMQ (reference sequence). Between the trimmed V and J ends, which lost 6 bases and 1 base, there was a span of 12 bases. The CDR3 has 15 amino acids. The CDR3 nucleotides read TGTGCCAGCAGTCCTTCGGGGGAGAACACCGGGGAGCTGTTTTTT. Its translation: CASSPSGENTGELFF.

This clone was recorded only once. CDR3 in amino acids: CASSLPTSGGADEQFF. The DNA for the CDR3 is TGTGCCAGCAGTTTGCCGACTAGCGGGGGGGCCGATGAGCAGTTCTTC. The chain links TRBV27 to TRBJ2-1, with 14 bases identical to TRBD2. Germline trimming cut 3 bases from V and 8 bases from J; bases unmatched to any gene: 6. Germline lookup yields CDR1 MNHEY and CDR2 SMNVEV (reference sequence). The CDR3 has 16 amino acids.

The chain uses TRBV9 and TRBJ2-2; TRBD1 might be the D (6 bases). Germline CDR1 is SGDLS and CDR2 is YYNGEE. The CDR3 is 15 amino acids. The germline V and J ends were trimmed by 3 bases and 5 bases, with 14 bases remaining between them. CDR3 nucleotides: TGTGCCAGCAGCGCCCGACTCAGGGGTACCGGGGAGCTGTTTTTT. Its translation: CASSARLRGTGELFF. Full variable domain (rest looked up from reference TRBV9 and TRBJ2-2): DSGVTQTPKHLITATGQRVTLRCSPRSGDLSVYWYQQSLDQGLQFLIQYYNGEERAKGNILERFSAQQFPDLHSELNLSSLELGDSALYFCASSARLRGTGELFFGEGSRLTVL.

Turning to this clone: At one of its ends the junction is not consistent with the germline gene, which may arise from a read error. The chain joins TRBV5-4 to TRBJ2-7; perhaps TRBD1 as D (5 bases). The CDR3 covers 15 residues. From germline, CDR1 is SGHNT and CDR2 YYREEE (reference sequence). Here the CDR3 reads CASTLGQGDPYEQYF. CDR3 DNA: TGTGCCAGCACCTTGGGCCAGGGTGACCCCTACGAGCAGTACTTC.

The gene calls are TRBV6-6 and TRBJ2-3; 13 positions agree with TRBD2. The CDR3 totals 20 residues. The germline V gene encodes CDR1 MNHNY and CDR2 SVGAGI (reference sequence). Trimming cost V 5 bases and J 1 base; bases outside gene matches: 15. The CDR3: CASSPRTSGGPTRGTDTQYF. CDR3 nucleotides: TGTGCCAGCAGTCCACGGACTAGCGGGGGTCCAACCAGGGGCACAGATACGCAGTATTTT.

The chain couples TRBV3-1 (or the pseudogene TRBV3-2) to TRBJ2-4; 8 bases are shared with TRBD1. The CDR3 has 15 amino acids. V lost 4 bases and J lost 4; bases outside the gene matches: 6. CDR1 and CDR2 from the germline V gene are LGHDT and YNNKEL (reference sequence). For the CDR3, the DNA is TGTGCCAGCAGCCCCTCGGGACAGGTAAAAAACATTCAGTACTTC. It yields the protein CASSPSGQVKNIQYF.

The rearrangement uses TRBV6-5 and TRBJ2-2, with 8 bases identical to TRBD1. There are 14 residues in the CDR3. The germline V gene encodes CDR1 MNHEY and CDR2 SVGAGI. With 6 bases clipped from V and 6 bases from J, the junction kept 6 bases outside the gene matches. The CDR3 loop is CASRSDREAGELFF. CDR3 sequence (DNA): TGTGCCAGCAGATCGGACAGGGAGGCCGGGGAGCTGTTTTTT.

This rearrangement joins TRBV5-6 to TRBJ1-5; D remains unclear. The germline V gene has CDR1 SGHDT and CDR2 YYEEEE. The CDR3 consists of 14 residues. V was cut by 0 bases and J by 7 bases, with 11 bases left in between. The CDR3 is CASSLAMGDQPQHF. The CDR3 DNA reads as TGTGCCAGCAGCTTGGCAATGGGAGACCAGCCCCAGCATTTT.

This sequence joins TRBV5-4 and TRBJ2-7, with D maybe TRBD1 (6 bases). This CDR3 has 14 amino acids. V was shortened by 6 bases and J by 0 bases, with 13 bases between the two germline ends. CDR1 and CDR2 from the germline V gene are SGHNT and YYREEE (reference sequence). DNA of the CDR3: TGTGCCAGCAAGGGGGACGGACCCTCCTACGAGCAGTACTTC. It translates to CASKGDGPSYEQYF.

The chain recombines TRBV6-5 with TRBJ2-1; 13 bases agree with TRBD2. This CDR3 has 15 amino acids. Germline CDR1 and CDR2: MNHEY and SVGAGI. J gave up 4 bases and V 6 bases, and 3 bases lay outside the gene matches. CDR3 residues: CASSEGLAGYNEQFF. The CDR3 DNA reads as TGTGCCAGCAGCGAGGGACTAGCGGGGTACAATGAGCAGTTCTTC.

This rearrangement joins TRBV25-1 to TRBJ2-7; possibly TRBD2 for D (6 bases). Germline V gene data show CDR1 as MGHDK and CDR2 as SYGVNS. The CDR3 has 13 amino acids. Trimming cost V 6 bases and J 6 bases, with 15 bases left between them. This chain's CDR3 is CASSWRESSEQYF. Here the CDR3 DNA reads TGTGCCAGCAGCTGGAGGGAATCGAGCGAGCAGTACTTC.

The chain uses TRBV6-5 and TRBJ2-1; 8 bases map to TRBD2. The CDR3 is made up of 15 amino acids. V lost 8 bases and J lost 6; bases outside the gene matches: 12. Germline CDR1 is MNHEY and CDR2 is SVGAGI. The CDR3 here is CASGPRSGGSNEQFF. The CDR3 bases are TGTGCCAGCGGCCCGAGGAGCGGGGGATCCAATGAGCAGTTCTTC.

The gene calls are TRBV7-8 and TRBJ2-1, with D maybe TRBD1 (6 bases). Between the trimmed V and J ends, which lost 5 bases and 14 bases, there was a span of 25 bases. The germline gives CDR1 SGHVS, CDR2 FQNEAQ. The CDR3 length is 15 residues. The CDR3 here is CASSLLGPQQGPEFF. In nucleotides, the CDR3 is TGTGCCAGCAGCCTATTGGGCCCCCAACAGGGACCGGAGTTCTTC.